This entry describes one T cell receptor beta chain. Its cognate antigen is unknown. Some clones are missing from TCRdb's copy, which holds only in-frame ones; the method was immunoSEQ multiplex PCR. The top ten hold 5% to 6.5% of the sample, which has approximately 350,000 clones, approximately 67% seen once. This entry comes from a study of cytotoxic CD8 clonotypes in ibrutinib-treated CLL. Study context: Productive templates per sample averaged almost 260,000; productive rearrangements, 94,082.

Between the trimmed V and J ends, which lost 6 bases and 10 bases, there was a span of 9 bases. Germline V gene lookup returns CDR1 MNHNS and CDR2 SASEGT. The CDR3 contains 11 residues. Overall study findings and caveats: Under therapy, public clonotypes either contracted or stayed stable, and they were uncommon. In comparison with age-matched healthy donors, baseline clonality was higher and tracked circulating CD8+ T-cell counts. The times at which samples were taken varied between sustained-remission and progressing patients.

Source: PBMCs, taken after 36 months of ibrutinib treatment. The genes are TRBV6-1 and TRBJ1-4; possibly TRBD1 for D (6 bases). The receptor was isolated from a human donor with chronic lymphocytic leukemia. This CDR3 reads CASRGGGKLFF. In DNA form, the CDR3 reads TGTGCCAGCAGAGGGGGGGGAAAACTGTTTTTT.